These 27 T cell receptor beta chains came from one sample sequenced in a study of shared clonotypes between healthy human individuals. Here immunoSEQ multiplex PCR was the method, and the copy in TCRdb shows in-frame clones only, minus some. In the table there are about 2.3 million clones, 92% of which are singletons. Sequenced material: naive CD4+ T cells from PBMCs. The subset denotes: CD45RA+ positively selected. These receptors were taken from a man in his late teens or twenties in good health. Some clones in this sample may be carry-over from other donors' samples.

The chain is built from TRBV30 and TRBJ2-1, with 12 positions matching TRBD2. Germline values: CDR1 GTSNPN, CDR2 SVGIG (reference sequence). The CDR3 totals 14 residues. The junction had 3 bases not matched to a gene; V was cut back by 1 base and J by 8 bases. CDR3 in amino acids: CAWSASGRADEQFF. DNA of the CDR3: TGTGCCTGGAGTGCTAGCGGGAGGGCCGATGAGCAGTTCTTC.

As concerns this clone: Other DNA sequences in the sample encode the same CDR3. This chain connects TRBV9 to TRBJ2-1; 12 bases line up with TRBD2. The CDR3 is 15 residues long. V trimming: 3 bases; J trimming: 6 bases; junction bases outside the gene matches: 4. Looked up from germline, CDR1 is SGDLS and CDR2 is YYNGEE. The CDR3 reads CASSARLAGVNEQFF. In DNA form, the CDR3 reads TGTGCCAGCAGCGCCCGACTAGCGGGAGTCAATGAGCAGTTCTTC.

Remarks on this clone: Other DNA sequences in the same sample also yield this CDR3. The chain is built from TRBV7-2 and TRBJ2-5, with 8 positions matching TRBD1. The germline gives CDR1 SGHTA, CDR2 FQGNSA. Trimming at V came to 5 bases and at J to 5 bases, leaving 4 bases not matched to a gene. This CDR3 contains 13 residues. The CDR3 DNA is TGTGCCAGCAGCCCCCGGACAGGGGAGACCCAGTACTTC. Translating gives CASSPRTGETQYF.

This clone appeared a single time. The chain combines TRBV10-3 with TRBJ1-5, with a weak D call TRBD1 (6 bases). The CDR3 runs to 15 residues. V was pared by 0 bases and J by 5 bases, with 11 bases between. From germline, CDR1 is ENHRY and CDR2 SYGVKD. CDR3 amino acids: CAISESGAGDQPQHF. In DNA, the CDR3 is TGTGCCATCAGTGAGTCTGGGGCAGGGGATCAGCCCCAGCATTTT.

V usage is TRBV11-2 and J usage is TRBJ2-4, with 7 bases matching TRBD2. The CDR3 runs to 13 residues. In germline, CDR1 is SGHAT, CDR2 FQNNGV. The trim removed 5 bases at V and 10 bases at J, leaving 8 bases unmatched. CDR3 residues: CASSLLPGGIQYF. In nucleotides, the CDR3 is TGTGCCAGCAGCCTCCTCCCGGGAGGAATTCAGTACTTC.

The chain couples TRBV7-2 to TRBJ1-5; D remains ambiguous. Germline V gene lookup returns CDR1 SGHTA and CDR2 FQGNSA. The CDR3 consists of 14 residues. V lost 6 bases to trimming and J lost 3 bases, with 12 bases between them. The CDR3 bases are TGTGCCAGCAGTAACTTCAGAGACAATCAGCCCCAGCATTTT. This sequence encodes CASSNFRDNQPQHF.

The gene calls are TRBV7-3 and TRBJ2-2; 8 bases are shared with TRBD1. Trimming removed 8 bases from V and 1 base from J; junction bases left unmatched: 6. The CDR3 has 15 residues. Germline CDR1 is SGHTA and CDR2 is FQGTGA. The CDR3 nucleotides are TGTGCCAGCTCCACCGGGACAGGGAACACCGGGGAGCTGTTTTTT. Its protein is CASSTGTGNTGELFF.

The chain employs TRBV28 and TRBJ1-2, with a tentative D call TRBD1 (6 bases). Trimming took 4 bases from V and 8 from J, leaving 11 bases between them. The CDR3 consists of 12 residues. Germline lookup yields CDR1 MDHEN and CDR2 SYDVKM. CDR3 loop: CASSSEGGGYTF. CDR3 in DNA: TGTGCCAGCAGTTCGGAAGGGGGAGGCTACACCTTC.

The chain recombines TRBV28 with TRBJ2-3, with 8 bases matching TRBD2. The CDR3 spans 16 residues. Germline trimming cut 1 base from V and 1 base from J; bases unmatched to any gene: 4. Germline CDR1 is MDHEN and CDR2 is SYDVKM. The CDR3 protein is CASSLLTSGRTDTQYF. Written as DNA, the CDR3 is TGTGCCAGCAGTTTATTAACTAGCGGACGCACAGATACGCAGTATTTT.

About this clone itself: Other DNA sequences in this specimen translate into the identical CDR3. J is TRBJ1-5 and V is TRBV27; tentatively, D is TRBD1 (6 bases). The germline gives CDR1 MNHEY, CDR2 SMNVEV (reference sequence). Trimming shortened V by 5 bases and J by 2 bases, and 16 bases separated the two germline ends. The CDR3 has 16 residues. The CDR3 bases are TGTGCCAGCAGTCCGAGGATACAGGGAGGCAATCAGCCCCAGCATTTT. Amino acid sequence: CASSPRIQGGNQPQHF.

CDR3 residues: CASSLGQGALGYTF. CDR3 nucleotide sequence: TGTGCCAGCAGCCTTGGACAGGGGGCTCTTGGCTACACCTTC. This chain uses TRBV7-2 with TRBJ1-2; 11 bases match TRBD1. V shed 5 bases and J 7 bases; nucleotides not matched to a gene: 6. Germline CDR1 is SGHTA and CDR2 is FQGNSA. The CDR3 covers 14 residues.

Turning to this clone: Distinct nucleotide sequences in the sample also encode this CDR3. The chain has TRBV6-1 and TRBJ2-2; 10 bases are shared with TRBD2. This CDR3 region has 15 residues. Germline CDR1 and CDR2: MNHNS and SASEGT. V dropped 4 bases and J dropped 4; count of bases not matched to a gene: 3. DNA for the CDR3: TGTGCCAGCAGTGCCCTAGCGGGAGTCACCGGGGAGCTGTTTTTT. Its translation is CASSALAGVTGELFF.

Comment on this clone: Other DNA sequences in the same sample also yield this CDR3. The chain combines TRBV5-1 with TRBJ2-5, with 11 positions matching TRBD2. CDR1 is SGHRS and CDR2 is YFSETQ in the germline V gene. The CDR3 has 15 amino acids. V lost 2 bases to trimming and J lost 4 bases; unmatched junction nucleotides: 4. The CDR3 loop reads CASSFGLAGGETQYF. Here the CDR3 DNA reads TGCGCCAGCAGCTTTGGGCTAGCGGGAGGAGAGACCCAGTACTTC.

The chain links TRBV19 to TRBJ2-7, with 7 bases that match TRBD1. The CDR3 consists of 13 residues. V lost 6 bases, J lost 3 bases, and 5 bases stayed unmatched. Germline V gene lookup returns CDR1 LNHDA and CDR2 SQIVND (reference sequence). The CDR3 region is CASSRDRYYEQYF. The DNA for the CDR3 is TGTGCCAGTAGCAGGGACAGATACTACGAGCAGTACTTC.

The V call is TRBV7-2, the J call TRBJ2-3, with 13 bases matching TRBD2. In germline, CDR1 is SGHTA, CDR2 FQGNSA. With V trimmed by 0 bases and J by 5 bases, 17 bases remained unmatched. The CDR3 totals 21 residues. The CDR3 here is CASSLAVGEGGLAGVGDTQYF. DNA for the CDR3: TGTGCCAGCAGCTTAGCGGTGGGGGAAGGAGGACTAGCGGGAGTCGGAGATACGCAGTATTTT.

CDR3 region: CASSYTGPNMGNTIYF. The CDR3 nucleotides are TGTGCCAGCAGTTACACCGGCCCGAACATGGGAAACACCATATATTTT. The gene calls are TRBV7-8 and TRBJ1-3, with D hard to call. CDR3 size: 16 residues. The germline CDR1 and CDR2 sequences are SGHVS and FQNEAQ. Between the trimmed V and J ends, which lost 6 bases and 4 bases, there was a span of 19 bases.

The chain employs TRBV9 and TRBJ1-2, with D maybe TRBD1 (5 bases). The CDR3 is 15 residues long. Germline lookup yields CDR1 SGDLS and CDR2 YYNGEE. V lost 3 bases and J lost 4, with 16 bases in between. The chain's CDR3 is CASSGRGTTSYGYTF. For the CDR3, the DNA is TGTGCCAGCAGCGGACGGGGGACTACCTCCTATGGCTACACCTTC.

A note on this clone: At the DNA level, this CDR3 is encoded by other sequences in the same sample as well. CDR3 sequence reads: CASSRDRNQPQHF. CDR3 DNA sequence: TGTGCCAGCTCACGGGACAGAAATCAGCCCCAGCATTTT. The chain joins TRBV18 to TRBJ1-5; 7 bases agree with TRBD1. Germline CDR1 is KGHSH and CDR2 is LQKENI. This CDR3 is built from 13 residues. V dropped 4 bases and J dropped 4; count of bases not matched to a gene: 1. Full variable domain (rest looked up from reference TRBV18 and TRBJ1-5): NAGVMQNPRHLVRRRGQEARLRCSPMKGHSHVYWYRQLPEEGLKFMVYLQKENIIDESGMPKERFSAEFPKEGPSILRIQQVVRGDSAAYFCASSRDRNQPQHFGDGTRLSIL.

This CDR3 is CASSRGATNTGELFF. The CDR3 region has the DNA TGTGCCAGCAGCAGAGGGGCTACGAACACCGGGGAGCTGTTTTTT. The chain uses TRBV11-3 and TRBJ2-2; D tentatively fits TRBD1 or TRBD2 (5 bases each). The V gene lost 5 bases and the J gene lost 0 bases, with 10 bases spanning the gap. Germline-derived CDR1 and CDR2 are SGHNT and YENEEA. CDR3 size: 15 residues.

On this clone: The identical CDR3 is also encoded by other nucleotide sequences in the sample. The chain links TRBV9 to TRBJ2-7, with a tentative D call TRBD1 (5 bases). The CDR3 spans 14 residues. Germline V gene lookup returns CDR1 SGDLS and CDR2 YYNGEE. Trimming removed 0 bases at V and 0 bases at J, with 7 bases between. For the CDR3, the DNA is TGTGCCAGCAGCGTAGGGGGCTCCTCCTACGAGCAGTACTTC. It translates to CASSVGGSSYEQYF.

This chain links TRBV6-5 with TRBJ2-1; 12 bases align to TRBD2. The junction had 14 bases not matched to a gene; V was cut back by 6 bases and J by 14 bases. Germline loops: CDR1 MNHEY, CDR2 SVGAGI. The CDR3 sequence is 15 residues long. The chain's CDR3 is CASSLVGLAGPEKFF. DNA of the CDR3: TGTGCCAGCAGCCTCGTGGGACTAGCGGGCCCTGAAAAGTTCTTC.

The chain uses TRBV5-1 and TRBJ1-4; no firm D call. The germline gives CDR1 SGHRS, CDR2 YFSETQ. There are 17 residues in the CDR3. Trimming cost V 0 bases and J 0 bases, with 12 bases left between them. CDR3 nucleotides: TGCGCCAGCAGCTTGGGGGCCGCCTGGGCAACTAATGAAAAACTGTTTTTT. Protein product: CASSLGAAWATNEKLFF.

V gene TRBV6-5 combines with J gene TRBJ2-1; 15 bases are a match to TRBD2. Germline lookup yields CDR1 MNHEY and CDR2 SVGAGI. The CDR3 extends over 15 amino acids. After removal of 6 bases from V and 9 bases from J, the junction contained 6 bases not matched to a gene. CDR3 nucleotides: TGTGCCAGCAGCCGCGGACTAGCGGGAGGGGTTGAGCAGTTCTTC. This gives the protein CASSRGLAGGVEQFF.

V and J are TRBV10-3 and TRBJ2-7; either TRBD1 or TRBD2 may supply D (5 bases each). Trimming removed 5 bases from V and 0 bases from J, with 14 bases in between. Germline CDR1 reads ENHRY; CDR2 reads SYGVKD. CDR3 length equals 15 residues. The DNA of the CDR3 is TGTGCCATCAGTCCCGGGACCCGGAGCTCCTACGAGCAGTACTTC. Its translation: CAISPGTRSSYEQYF.

This sequence joins TRBV5-1 and TRBJ1-1; no definite D call. The germline V gene encodes CDR1 SGHRS and CDR2 YFSETQ. CDR3 length: 14 residues. V lost 4 bases and J 5 bases, leaving 15 bases between the germline ends. CDR3 in amino acids: CASSGDTATTEAFF. Written as DNA, the CDR3 is TGCGCCAGCAGCGGCGACACAGCTACAACTGAAGCTTTCTTT.

This clone showed up just once. This sequence joins TRBV6-5 and TRBJ1-1; tentatively, D is TRBD1 (6 bases). Trimming removed 6 bases at V and 6 bases at J, with 17 bases between. Germline V gene lookup returns CDR1 MNHEY and CDR2 SVGAGI. CDR3 length: 14 residues. This chain's CDR3 is CASSRTTGIAEAFF. CDR3 DNA: TGTGCCAGCAGCCGCACTACAGGGATAGCTGAAGCTTTCTTT.

The V call is TRBV7-8, the J call TRBJ2-5, with TRBD2 matching over 7 bases. Germline V gives CDR1 SGHVS, CDR2 FQNEAQ. This CDR3 is 14 amino acids long. V lost 6 bases, J lost 1 base, and 5 bases stayed unmatched. The CDR3 sequence: CASSWDYIQETQYF. The CDR3 DNA is TGTGCCAGCAGTTGGGACTACATCCAAGAGACCCAGTACTTC.